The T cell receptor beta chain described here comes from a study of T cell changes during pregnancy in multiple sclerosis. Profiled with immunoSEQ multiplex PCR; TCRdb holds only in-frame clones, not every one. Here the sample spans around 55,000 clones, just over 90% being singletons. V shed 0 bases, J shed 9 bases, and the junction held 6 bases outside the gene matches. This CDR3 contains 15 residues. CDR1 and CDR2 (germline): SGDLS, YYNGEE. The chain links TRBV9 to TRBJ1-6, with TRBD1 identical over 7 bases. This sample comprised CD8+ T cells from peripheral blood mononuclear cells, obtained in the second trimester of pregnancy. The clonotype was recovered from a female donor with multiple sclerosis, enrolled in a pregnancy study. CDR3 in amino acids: CASSVEAGGGSPLHF. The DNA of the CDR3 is TGTGCCAGCAGCGTAGAAGCAGGGGGAGGTTCACCCCTCCACTTT.